The 27 T cell receptor beta chains in this list originate from one sample, sequenced in a study of blood T cell repertoires in COVID-19. The table came from immunoSEQ multiplex PCR; TCRdb's copy has only in-frame clones and leaves some out. The sample has about 170,000 clones; roughly 90% are singletons. Sequencing was done on a sample of peripheral blood. The receptor source for this set is a man aged 55 to 70 with acute or convalescent COVID-19.

This chain connects TRBV5-1 to TRBJ2-7; a possible D gene is TRBD1 (7 bases). With 1 base removed from V and 5 bases from J, the gap between germline ends came to 13 bases. This CDR3 region has 14 residues. Germline CDR1 SGHRS, CDR2 YFSETQ. The CDR3 DNA sequence: TGCGCCAGCAGCTTGCGGCAGGGGGGACACGAGCAGTACTTC. This translates into CASSLRQGGHEQYF. Filled out from reference TRBV5-1 and TRBJ2-7, the complete variable domain reads KAGVTQTPRYLIKTRGQQVTLSCSPISGHRSVSWYQQTPGQGLQFLFEYFSETQRNKGNFPGRFSGRQFSNSRSEMNVSTLELGDSALYLCASSLRQGGHEQYFGPGTRLTVT.

The V and J genes are TRBV4-3 and TRBJ1-6; D may be TRBD1 (5 bases). V shed 0 bases and J shed 0 bases, with 9 bases lying between them. The germline V gene has CDR1 LGHNA and CDR2 YSLEER. The CDR3 covers 17 residues. The CDR3 nucleotides read TGCGCCAGCAGCCAAGATACGCAGGGCTCCTATAATTCACCCCTCCACTTT. This codes for CASSQDTQGSYNSPLHF.

The chain links TRBV5-1 to TRBJ2-7; TRBD1 agrees at 7 bases. Germline V CDR1 and CDR2: SGHRS, YFSETQ. This CDR3 comprises 13 residues. The ends lost 3 bases at V and 2 bases at J; junction bases unmatched: 2. CDR3 nucleotide sequence: TGCGCCAGCAGCTGGACAGGAGCCTACGAGCAGTACTTC. Its translation: CASSWTGAYEQYF.

This chain joins TRBV7-2 and TRBJ1-1; D call uncertain. The CDR3 length is 13 residues. V shed 5 bases and J shed 1 base, with 8 bases lying between them. The germline V gene has CDR1 SGHTA and CDR2 FQGNSA. The CDR3 DNA follows: TGTGCCAGCAGCACTAGACAGAACACTGAAGCTTTCTTT. Its translation is CASSTRQNTEAFF.

This chain joins TRBV29-1 and TRBJ2-5; TRBD2 matches at 10 bases. CDR3 size: 12 residues. Germline V CDR1 and CDR2: SQVTM, ANQGSEA. Germline trimming cut 7 bases from V and 5 bases from J; bases unmatched to any gene: 4. Here the CDR3 reads CSASGGAETQYF. Written as DNA, the CDR3 is TGCAGCGCAAGCGGGGGGGCTGAGACCCAGTACTTC.

This chain connects TRBV6-2 or TRBV6-3 to TRBJ2-7; 13 nucleotides line up with TRBD2. Germline V gene sequence: CDR1 MNHEY, CDR2 SVGEGT. V gave up 2 bases and J gave up 3 bases; unmatched junction bases: 4. This CDR3 is 16 amino acids long. CDR3 nucleotides: TGTGCCAGCAGTTACCCGGGACTAGCGGGATTCTACGAGCAGTACTTC. Its protein product is CASSYPGLAGFYEQYF.

V is TRBV6-1 and J is TRBJ2-7; D remains ambiguous. This CDR3 has 16 amino acids. The germline V gene encodes CDR1 MNHNS and CDR2 SASEGT. Trimming shortened V by 0 bases and J by 3 bases, and 15 bases separated the two germline ends. In DNA, the CDR3 is TGTGCCAGCAGTGAAGCAGCAGGCAGTTACCTCTACGAGCAGTACTTC. This sequence encodes CASSEAAGSYLYEQYF.

The rearrangement links TRBV7-2 to TRBJ2-1; D is uncertain. This CDR3 is 13 amino acids long. Germline CDR1 reads SGHTA; CDR2 reads FQGNSA. The ends were cut back, 5 bases at V and 3 bases at J, with 8 bases in the middle. The CDR3 spells CASSPELYNEQFF. For the CDR3, the DNA is TGTGCCAGCAGCCCTGAGCTCTACAATGAGCAGTTCTTC.

The chain has TRBV18 and TRBJ2-7; TRBD1 aligns across 9 bases. V lost 6 bases to trimming and J lost 7 bases; unmatched junction nucleotides: 4. The CDR3 consists of 12 residues. Germline V gene data show CDR1 as KGHSH and CDR2 as LQKENI. The CDR3 is CASSRDRVEQYF. Here the CDR3 DNA reads TGTGCCAGCTCCCGGGACAGGGTGGAGCAGTACTTC.

V is TRBV7-8 and J is TRBJ1-5, with TRBD1 matching over 7 bases. The CDR3 consists of 15 residues. V lost 1 base, J lost 3 bases, and 3 bases stayed unmatched. CDR1 is SGHVS, CDR2 FQNEAQ, per germline. The CDR3 sequence is CASSLDTGDNQPQHF. CDR3 in DNA: TGTGCCAGCAGCTTAGATACAGGGGACAATCAGCCCCAGCATTTT.

J is TRBJ1-2 and V is TRBV5-5, with 12 bases identical to TRBD1. Germline V gene sequence: CDR1 SGHKS, CDR2 YYEKEE (reference sequence). V shed 4 bases and J 5 bases; nucleotides not matched to a gene: 6. The CDR3 has 15 amino acids. The CDR3 spells CASSVGTGGWYGYTF. CDR3 DNA: TGTGCCAGCAGCGTCGGGACAGGGGGCTGGTATGGCTACACCTTC.

The chain employs TRBV7-9 and TRBJ2-1; D is possibly TRBD2 (7 bases). This CDR3 spans 15 amino acids. CDR1 and CDR2 (germline): SEHNR, FQNEAQ (reference sequence). V shed 2 bases and J shed 4 bases, with 12 bases lying between them. CDR3 amino acids: CASSLRGGAYNEQFF. The CDR3 nucleotides read TGTGCCAGCAGCTTACGTGGGGGGGCTTACAATGAGCAGTTCTTC. Supplemented by reference TRBV7-9 and TRBJ2-1, the full variable domain reads DTGVSQNPRHKITKRGQNVTFRCDPISEHNRLYWYRQTLGQGPEFLTYFQNEAQLEKSRLLSDRFSAERPKGSFSTLEIQRTEQGDSAMYLCASSLRGGAYNEQFFGPGTRLTVL.

The chain combines TRBV6-6 with TRBJ1-6; D not resolved. Trimming pared 2 bases from V and 10 bases from J, leaving 12 bases between. The length of the CDR3 is 14 residues. Germline CDR1 reads MNHNY; CDR2 reads SVGAGI (reference sequence). The CDR3 region has the DNA TGTGCCAGCAGTTACGGGAGGGTGGGATCACCCCTCCACTTT. It codes for CASSYGRVGSPLHF.

This chain joins TRBV6-6 and TRBJ1-5; D unresolved. Germline CDR1 MNHNY, CDR2 SVGAGI (reference sequence). The V end lost 5 bases, the J end lost 2 bases, and 13 bases lay between the germline ends. The CDR3 consists of 15 residues. DNA for the CDR3: TGTGCCAGCAGTCCACACGGGGAGGGCAATCAGCCCCAGCATTTT. Translating gives CASSPHGEGNQPQHF.

This clone occurred a few times. The chain has TRBV6-6 and TRBJ2-7; perhaps TRBD1 as D (6 bases). V was pared by 6 bases and J by 2 bases, with 11 bases between. Per germline, CDR1 MNHNY and CDR2 SVGAGI (reference sequence). The CDR3 extends over 13 amino acids. The CDR3 region is CASSRDIAYEQYF. CDR3 sequence (DNA): TGTGCCAGCAGCAGGGACATAGCCTACGAGCAGTACTTC.

The chain has TRBV7-8 and TRBJ2-7; 12 bases are shared with TRBD1. CDR1 is SGHVS, CDR2 FQNEAQ, per germline. The CDR3 has 15 residues. J lost 4 bases, V lost 3 bases, and 4 bases had no gene match. CDR3: CASSLPGQGAYEQYF. CDR3 nucleotide sequence: TGTGCCAGCAGCTTGCCGGGACAGGGGGCGTACGAGCAGTACTTC.

V and J are TRBV15 and TRBJ2-3, with D hard to call. The CDR3 runs to 14 residues. The germline V gene has CDR1 LNHNV and CDR2 YYDKDF (reference sequence). Trimming shortened V by 1 base and J by 2 bases, and 7 bases separated the two germline ends. The CDR3 reads CATSRGDLTDTQYF. CDR3 in DNA: TGTGCCACCAGCAGAGGCGATCTCACAGATACGCAGTATTTT.

The chain has TRBV7-2 and TRBJ2-3, with TRBD1 identical over 8 bases. Germline lookup yields CDR1 SGHTA and CDR2 FQGNSA. CDR3 length: 15 amino acids. Unmatched junction bases numbered 8, after V lost 5 bases and J lost 4 bases. CDR3 region: CASSPGQGRADTQYF. CDR3 DNA sequence: TGTGCCAGCAGCCCCGGACAGGGAAGGGCAGATACGCAGTATTTT.

In its sample, this clone was seen a few times. The J gene is TRBJ1-1, the V gene TRBV9, with TRBD1 matching 7 bases. V trimming: 0 bases; J trimming: 7 bases; junction bases outside the gene matches: 6. CDR1 SGDLS and CDR2 YYNGEE come from the germline V gene. This CDR3 contains 14 residues. CDR3 nucleotides: TGTGCCAGCAGCGTAGAAGGGACAGCGGTTGAAGCTTTCTTT. Protein sequence: CASSVEGTAVEAFF.

This chain connects TRBV3-1 (or the pseudogene TRBV3-2) to TRBJ2-7; D is ambiguous. CDR1 is LGHDT and CDR2 is YNNKEL in the germline V gene (reference sequence). This CDR3 has 13 amino acids. Trimming removed 0 bases at V and 7 bases at J, with 10 bases between. The CDR3 is CASSQDMRWEQYF. DNA of the CDR3: TGTGCCAGCAGCCAAGATATGCGTTGGGAGCAGTACTTC.

There are a few counts of this clone. This chain joins TRBV2 and TRBJ1-2; D gene unclear. The V and J ends lost 4 bases and 4 bases respectively, with 10 bases between them. The CDR3 is 13 amino acids. Germline CDR1 is SNHLY and CDR2 is FYNNEI. The CDR3, as DNA: TGTGCCAGCAGTGGGCGGCAGATCTATGGCTACACCTTC. Translated: CASSGRQIYGYTF.

The CDR3 loop reads CASSSGQAWGYTF. The DNA of the CDR3 is TGTGCCAGCAGCTCAGGACAGGCGTGGGGCTACACCTTC. The rearrangement joins TRBV5-4 to TRBJ1-2; 7 positions match TRBD1. Germline-derived CDR1 and CDR2 are SGHNT and YYREEE (reference sequence). The junction had 7 bases not matched to a gene; V was cut back by 3 bases and J by 8 bases. The length of the CDR3 is 13 residues.

V usage is TRBV5-1 and J usage is TRBJ2-3; no definite D call. The CDR3 extends over 13 amino acids. V was clipped by 4 bases and J by 0 bases, with 6 bases between them. The germline CDR1 and CDR2 sequences are SGHRS and YFSETQ. The CDR3 loop is CASSVPSTDTQYF. In DNA, the CDR3 is TGCGCCAGCAGCGTCCCTAGCACAGATACGCAGTATTTT.

The J gene is TRBJ2-2, the V gene TRBV18, with a tentative D call TRBD1 (6 bases). This CDR3 has 14 amino acids. In germline, CDR1 is KGHSH, CDR2 LQKENI. V lost 4 bases, J lost 2 bases, and 8 bases lay in between. CDR3 nucleotide sequence: TGTGCCAGCTCACTCAGGGGAAACACCGGGGAGCTGTTTTTT. Encoded protein: CASSLRGNTGELFF.

The V gene is TRBV19, the J gene TRBJ2-4; D might be TRBD1 (6 bases). V lost 0 bases to trimming and J lost 3 bases, with 15 bases between them. The germline CDR1 and CDR2 sequences are LNHDA and SQIVND (reference sequence). The CDR3 consists of 17 residues. Here the CDR3 DNA reads TGTGCCAGTAGTATAGAAACAGGGCCAGTTTACAAAAACATTCAGTACTTC. This codes for CASSIETGPVYKNIQYF.

The chain carries TRBV19 and TRBJ1-2, with 9 bases matching TRBD1. V lost 5 bases and J lost 8; bases outside the gene matches: 12. The CDR3 extends over 15 amino acids. Germline V gives CDR1 LNHDA, CDR2 SQIVND (reference sequence). CDR3 nucleotide sequence: TGTGCCAGTAGTCCGGGACAGGGTGGCCTCGGGGGCTACACCTTC. Translating it yields CASSPGQGGLGGYTF.

This chain links TRBV5-1 with TRBJ2-2; maybe TRBD1 (6 bases). Germline V gives CDR1 SGHRS, CDR2 YFSETQ. The CDR3 length is 16 residues. V lost 3 bases, J lost 2 bases, and 14 bases lay in between. As DNA, the CDR3 is TGCGCCAGCAGCTCCAGGGGACCGTCAAACACCGGGGAGCTGTTTTTT. It yields the protein CASSSRGPSNTGELFF.